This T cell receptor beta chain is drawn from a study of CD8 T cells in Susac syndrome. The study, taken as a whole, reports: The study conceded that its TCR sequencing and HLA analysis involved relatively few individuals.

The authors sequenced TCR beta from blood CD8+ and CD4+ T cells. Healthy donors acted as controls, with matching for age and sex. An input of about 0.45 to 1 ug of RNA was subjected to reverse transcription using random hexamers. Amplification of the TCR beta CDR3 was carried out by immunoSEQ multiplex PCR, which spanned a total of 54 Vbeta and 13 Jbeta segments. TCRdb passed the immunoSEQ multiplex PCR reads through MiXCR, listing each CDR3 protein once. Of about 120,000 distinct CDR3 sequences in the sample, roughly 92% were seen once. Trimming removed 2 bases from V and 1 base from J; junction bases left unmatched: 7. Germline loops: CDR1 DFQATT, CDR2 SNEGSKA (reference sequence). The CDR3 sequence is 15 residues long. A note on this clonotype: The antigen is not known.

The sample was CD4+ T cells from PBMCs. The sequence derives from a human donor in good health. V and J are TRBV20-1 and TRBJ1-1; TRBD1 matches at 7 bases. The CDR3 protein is CSARPWTGPNTEAFF. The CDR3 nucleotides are TGCAGTGCTAGACCATGGACAGGTCCGAACACTGAAGCTTTCTTT.